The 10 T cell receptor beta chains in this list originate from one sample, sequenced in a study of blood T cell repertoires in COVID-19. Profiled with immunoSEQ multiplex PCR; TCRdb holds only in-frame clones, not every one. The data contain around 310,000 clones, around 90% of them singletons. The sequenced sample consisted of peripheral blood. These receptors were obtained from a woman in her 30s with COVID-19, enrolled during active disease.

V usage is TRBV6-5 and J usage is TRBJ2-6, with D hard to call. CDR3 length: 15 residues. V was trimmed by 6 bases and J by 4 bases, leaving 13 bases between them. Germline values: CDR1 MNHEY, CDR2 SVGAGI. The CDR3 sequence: CASRGARSGANVLTF. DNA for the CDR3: TGTGCCAGCAGGGGCGCCAGGTCCGGGGCCAACGTCCTGACTTTC.

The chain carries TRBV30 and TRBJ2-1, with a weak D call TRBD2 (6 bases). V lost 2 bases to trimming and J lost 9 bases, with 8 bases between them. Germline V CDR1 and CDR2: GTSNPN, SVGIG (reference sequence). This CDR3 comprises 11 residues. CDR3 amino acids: CAWSWRGEQFF. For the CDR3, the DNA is TGTGCCTGGAGTTGGCGGGGTGAGCAGTTCTTC.

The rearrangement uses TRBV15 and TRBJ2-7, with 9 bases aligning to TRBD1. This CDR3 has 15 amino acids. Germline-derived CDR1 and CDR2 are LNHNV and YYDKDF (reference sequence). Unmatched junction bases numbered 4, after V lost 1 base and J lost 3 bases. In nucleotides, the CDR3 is TGTGCCACCAGCAGAGGGGGGACAGGGTTCTACGAGCAGTACTTC. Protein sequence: CATSRGGTGFYEQYF.

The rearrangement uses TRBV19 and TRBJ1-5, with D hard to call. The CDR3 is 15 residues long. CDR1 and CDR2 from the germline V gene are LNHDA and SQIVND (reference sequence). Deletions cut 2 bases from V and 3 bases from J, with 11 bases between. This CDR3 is CASSIMGGDNQPQHF. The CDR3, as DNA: TGTGCCAGTAGTATAATGGGCGGGGACAATCAGCCCCAGCATTTT.

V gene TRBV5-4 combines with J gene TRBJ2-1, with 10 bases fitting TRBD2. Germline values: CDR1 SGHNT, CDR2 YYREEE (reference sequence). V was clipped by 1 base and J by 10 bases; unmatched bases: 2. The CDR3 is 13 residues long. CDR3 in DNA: TGTGCCAGCAGCTTGCTAGCGGGAGTAGAGCAGTTCTTC. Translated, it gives CASSLLAGVEQFF. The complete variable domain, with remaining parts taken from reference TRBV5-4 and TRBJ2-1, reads ETGVTQSPTHLIKTRGQQVTLRCSSQSGHNTVSWYQQALGQGPQFIFQYYREEENGRGNFPPRFSGLQFPNYSSELNVNALELDDSALYLCASSLLAGVEQFFGPGTRLTVL.

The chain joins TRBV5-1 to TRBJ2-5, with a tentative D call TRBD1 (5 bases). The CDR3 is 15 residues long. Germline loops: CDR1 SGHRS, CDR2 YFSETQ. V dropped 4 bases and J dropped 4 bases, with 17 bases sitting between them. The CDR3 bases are TGCGCCAGCAGCAGCGTGGGGCTAAGTCGAGAGACCCAGTACTTC. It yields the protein CASSSVGLSRETQYF.

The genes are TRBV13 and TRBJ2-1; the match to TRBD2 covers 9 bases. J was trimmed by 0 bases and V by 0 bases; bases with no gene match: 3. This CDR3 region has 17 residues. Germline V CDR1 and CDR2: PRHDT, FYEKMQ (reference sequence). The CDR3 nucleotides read TGTGCCAGCAGCTTAGGGACTAGCGGCAACTCCTACAATGAGCAGTTCTTC. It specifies CASSLGTSGNSYNEQFF.

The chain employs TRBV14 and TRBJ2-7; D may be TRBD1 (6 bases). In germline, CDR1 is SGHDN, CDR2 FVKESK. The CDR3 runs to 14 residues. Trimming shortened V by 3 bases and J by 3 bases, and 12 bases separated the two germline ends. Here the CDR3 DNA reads TGTGCCAGCAGCCATGGACAGCGTCACTACGAGCAGTACTTC. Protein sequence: CASSHGQRHYEQYF.

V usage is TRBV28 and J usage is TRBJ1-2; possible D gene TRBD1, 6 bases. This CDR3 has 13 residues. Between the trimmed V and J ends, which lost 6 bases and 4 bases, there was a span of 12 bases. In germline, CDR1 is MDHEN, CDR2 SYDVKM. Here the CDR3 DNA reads TGTGCCAGCAGATCGACAGGACTCTATGGCTACACCTTC. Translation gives CASRSTGLYGYTF.

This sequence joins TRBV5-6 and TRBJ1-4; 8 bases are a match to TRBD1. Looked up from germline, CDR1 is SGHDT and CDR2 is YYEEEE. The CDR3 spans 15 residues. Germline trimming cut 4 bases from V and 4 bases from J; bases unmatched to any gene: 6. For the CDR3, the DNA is TGTGCCAGCAGCGGCGGACAGGGCCTTAATGAAAAACTGTTTTTT. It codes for CASSGGQGLNEKLFF.